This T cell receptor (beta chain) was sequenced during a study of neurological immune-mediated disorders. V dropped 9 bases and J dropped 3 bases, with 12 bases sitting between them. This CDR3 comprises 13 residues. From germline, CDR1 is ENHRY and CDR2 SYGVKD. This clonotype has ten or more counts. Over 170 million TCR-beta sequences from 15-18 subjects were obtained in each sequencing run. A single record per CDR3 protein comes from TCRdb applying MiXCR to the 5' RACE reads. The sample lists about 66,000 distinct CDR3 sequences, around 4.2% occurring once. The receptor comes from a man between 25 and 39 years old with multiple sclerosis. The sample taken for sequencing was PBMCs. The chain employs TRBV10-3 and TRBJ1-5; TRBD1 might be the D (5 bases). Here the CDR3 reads CAMSGGPNQPQHF. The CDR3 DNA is TGTGCCATGTCGGGGGGTCCCAATCAGCCCCAGCATTTT.